The 16 T cell receptor beta chains listed next were all sequenced from one sample in a study of CD8 T cells in Susac syndrome. Random hexamers served to reverse transcribe roughly 0.45 to 1 ug RNA. From the immunoSEQ multiplex PCR reads, TCRdb called clonotypes with MiXCR, one entry per CDR3 protein. Of hundreds of thousands of distinct CDR3 sequences listed, 85% are singletons. Sequencing was carried out using CD8+ T cells from PBMCs. Source of these receptors: a human donor with multiple sclerosis.

This chain links TRBV7-9 with TRBJ1-1; a possible D gene is TRBD1 (5 bases). This CDR3 has 14 residues. Trimming left V 0 bases short and J 4 bases short, with 9 bases between. Germline assignment: CDR1 SEHNR and CDR2 FQNEAQ (reference sequence). This CDR3 is CASSLADGGTEAFF. CDR3 DNA: TGTGCCAGCAGCTTAGCGGATGGGGGCACTGAAGCTTTCTTT.

This clonotype came up once. CDR3 in amino acids: CASSPTPGQPTEETQYF. CDR3 nucleotide sequence: TGTGCCAGCAGCCCCACCCCAGGACAGCCCACTGAGGAGACCCAGTACTTC. The chain uses TRBV7-9 and TRBJ2-5, with a tentative D call TRBD1 (6 bases). Germline V CDR1 and CDR2: SEHNR, FQNEAQ (reference sequence). Trimming took 5 bases from V and 5 from J, leaving 24 bases between them. CDR3 size: 17 residues.

The V gene is TRBV7-9, the J gene TRBJ2-7, with D perhaps being TRBD1 or TRBD2 (6 bases each). The germline V gene has CDR1 SEHNR and CDR2 FQNEAQ (reference sequence). The CDR3 covers 15 residues. The V gene lost 1 base and the J gene lost 2 bases, with 12 bases spanning the gap. CDR3 nucleotide sequence: TGTGCCAGCAGCTTAGAACAGGGAGGCCCCTACGAGCAGTACTTC. Residues: CASSLEQGGPYEQYF.

The chain uses TRBV7-9 and TRBJ1-2; maybe TRBD1 (5 bases). Deletions cut 3 bases from V and 6 bases from J, with 17 bases between. Germline CDR1 reads SEHNR; CDR2 reads FQNEAQ (reference sequence). The CDR3 totals 15 residues. This CDR3 is CASSFSTREVDGYTF. The CDR3 coding sequence is TGTGCCAGCAGCTTCTCGACCAGGGAGGTTGATGGCTACACCTTC.

The chain combines TRBV27 with TRBJ1-2, with D possibly TRBD1 on 5 matching bases. The germline gives CDR1 MNHEY, CDR2 SMNVEV (reference sequence). The V and J ends lost 7 bases and 8 bases respectively, with 20 bases between them. This CDR3 spans 14 amino acids. CDR3 loop: CASKPGTGTGGYTF. The CDR3 DNA is TGTGCCAGCAAACCGGGGACCGGGACCGGGGGCTACACCTTC.

This clonotype was seen a handful of times. This chain joins TRBV28 and TRBJ2-1; TRBD2 is a possible D gene (7 bases). V dropped 2 bases and J dropped 7 bases, with 9 bases sitting between them. The CDR3 totals 13 residues. Per germline, CDR1 MDHEN and CDR2 SYDVKM. CDR3 sequence: CASSLGGANEQFF. Written as DNA, the CDR3 is TGTGCCAGCAGTTTAGGGGGGGCAAATGAGCAGTTCTTC.

V is TRBV6-2 or TRBV6-3 and J is TRBJ2-7, with D possibly TRBD2 on 6 matching bases. CDR3 length equals 16 residues. Germline CDR1 reads MNHEY; CDR2 reads SVGEGT. Trimming stripped 0 bases from V and 2 bases from J, with 14 bases between. CDR3 loop: CASSYSSVTGAYEQYF. As DNA, the CDR3 is TGTGCCAGCAGTTACTCGAGTGTGACGGGGGCCTACGAGCAGTACTTC.

The rearrangement uses TRBV4-3 and TRBJ2-1, with TRBD2 matching 7 bases. Trimming at V came to 1 base and at J to 5 bases, leaving 5 bases not matched to a gene. The CDR3 consists of 15 residues. The germline V gene encodes CDR1 LGHNA and CDR2 YSLEER. The CDR3 is CASSQVRTSNNEQFF. The CDR3 nucleotides are TGCGCCAGCAGCCAAGTGAGGACTAGTAACAATGAGCAGTTCTTC.

Only a few counts were recorded for this clonotype. The V and J genes are TRBV7-9 and TRBJ2-7; D gene unclear. The CDR3 totals 13 residues. The germline gives CDR1 SEHNR, CDR2 FQNEAQ (reference sequence). Trimming took 3 bases from V and 3 from J, leaving 9 bases between them. The chain's CDR3 is CASSFSLIYEQYF. In DNA, the CDR3 is TGTGCCAGCAGCTTTTCCCTGATCTACGAGCAGTACTTC.

This clonotype was observed a handful of times. The chain recombines TRBV6-2 or TRBV6-3 with TRBJ2-7; 7 bases agree with TRBD1. The CDR3 consists of 12 residues. V was clipped by 7 bases and J by 2 bases; unmatched bases: 2. Germline values: CDR1 MNHEY, CDR2 SVGEGT. The CDR3 DNA is TGTGCCAGCACCCAGGGGGCCTACGAGCAGTACTTC. Amino acid sequence: CASTQGAYEQYF.

This sequence joins TRBV7-9 and TRBJ2-3; TRBD2 matches 8 bases. The germline V gene encodes CDR1 SEHNR and CDR2 FQNEAQ (reference sequence). V lost 4 bases, J lost 5 bases, and 8 bases stayed unmatched. CDR3 length: 15 amino acids. DNA of the CDR3: TGTGCCAGCAGCTCGTTGCGGGAGGTGGGAGATACGCAGTATTTT. Translating it yields CASSSLREVGDTQYF. The full variable domain, completed using reference TRBV7-9 and TRBJ2-3, is DTGVSQNPRHKITKRGQNVTFRCDPISEHNRLYWYRQTLGQGPEFLTYFQNEAQLEKSRLLSDRFSAERPKGSFSTLEIQRTEQGDSAMYLCASSSLREVGDTQYFGPGTRLTVL.

The rearrangement joins TRBV6-2 or TRBV6-3 to TRBJ2-3; 11 positions agree with TRBD2. Germline CDR1 MNHEY, CDR2 SVGEGT. J was trimmed by 2 bases and V by 2 bases; bases with no gene match: 9. The CDR3 length is 18 residues. The CDR3 loop reads CASSYNLAGGPLTDTQYF. The CDR3 nucleotides read TGTGCCAGCAGTTACAATTTAGCGGGAGGGCCGCTCACAGATACGCAGTATTTT.

This chain uses TRBV7-9 with TRBJ2-7, with a tentative D call TRBD2 (6 bases). Germline lookup yields CDR1 SEHNR and CDR2 FQNEAQ (reference sequence). V was shortened by 1 base and J by 1 base, with 8 bases between the two germline ends. CDR3 length: 14 residues. The CDR3 region is CASSLVEGSYEQYF. In nucleotides, the CDR3 is TGTGCCAGCAGCTTAGTGGAGGGATCCTACGAGCAGTACTTC. Complete variable domain (other parts from reference TRBV7-9 and TRBJ2-7): DTGVSQNPRHKITKRGQNVTFRCDPISEHNRLYWYRQTLGQGPEFLTYFQNEAQLEKSRLLSDRFSAERPKGSFSTLEIQRTEQGDSAMYLCASSLVEGSYEQYFGPGTRLTVT.

This clonotype turned up a few times. The V call is TRBV25-1, the J call TRBJ2-7, with D perhaps assigned TRBD1 or TRBD2 (5 bases each). CDR1 is MGHDK, CDR2 SYGVNS, per germline. Trimming cost V 1 base and J 0 bases, with 10 bases left between them. The CDR3 consists of 15 residues. CDR3 DNA sequence: TGTGCCAGCAGTGAATCTGGGGGAAGCTCCTACGAGCAGTACTTC. It specifies CASSESGGSSYEQYF.

V usage is TRBV6-6 and J usage is TRBJ1-4; D is uncertain. Per germline, CDR1 MNHNY and CDR2 SVGAGI (reference sequence). V was shortened by 6 bases and J by 8 bases, with 16 bases between the two germline ends. This CDR3 has 14 amino acids. In DNA form, the CDR3 reads TGTGCCAGCAGCCCCCCGGACGTAGACGAAAAACTGTTTTTT. It is translated as CASSPPDVDEKLFF.

The CDR3 DNA reads TGTGCCAGCAGTTGGAACAGGGCGGGGACTGAAGCTTTCTTT. Protein: CASSWNRAGTEAFF. The rearrangement joins TRBV27 to TRBJ1-1, with D maybe TRBD1 (6 bases). Germline CDR1 reads MNHEY; CDR2 reads SMNVEV (reference sequence). The germline V and J ends were trimmed by 4 bases and 5 bases, with 14 bases remaining between them. CDR3 length: 14 amino acids.